This TCR beta chain is from a study of blood T cell repertoires in COVID-19. Study information: Acute and convalescent COVID-19 specimens originated in the United States, Italy and Spain.

Source study methods: Amplification of reference gene primers was used by the study to estimate nucleated cell counts. Repertoires were generated with immunoSEQ multiplex PCR, while TCRdb's copy carries only in-frame clones and drops some. V and J calls and clone size are copied from that table; D and trimming were computed from the DNA. In the table there are about 200,000 clones, roughly 90% of which are singletons. Looked up from germline, CDR1 is GTSNPN and CDR2 is SVGIG (reference sequence). There are 13 residues in the CDR3. Unmatched junction bases numbered 6, after V lost 1 base and J lost 10 bases.

This chain connects TRBV30 to TRBJ2-3, with 9 positions matching TRBD2. Specimen: peripheral blood. This TCR came from a woman aged 50 to 65 with acute or convalescent COVID-19. The DNA of the CDR3 is TGTGCCTGGAGTGACGGAGCGGGAGGACCGCAGTATTTT. This translates into CAWSDGAGGPQYF.